This T cell receptor beta chain was obtained from a study of cytomegalovirus exposure and HLA in healthy donors. It was with 60 Vbeta and 13 Jbeta primers that the PCR ran. Assay used: immunoSEQ multiplex PCR; TCRdb lists only in-frame clones, some missing. Seen here are approximately 110,000 clones, approximately 73% observed once, and the top ten hold approximately 4.3%. The germline V gene encodes CDR1 SGHAT and CDR2 FQNNGV. The length of the CDR3 is 14 residues. Trimming pared 5 bases from V and 5 bases from J, leaving 16 bases between. The chain recombines TRBV11-2 with TRBJ2-7; the D gene is possibly TRBD1 (6 bases). The sequence was collected from a man between 60 and 75 years old in good health and CMV-seropositive. The sequencing sample was made of PBMCs. CDR3 bases: TGTGCCAGCAGCCCCCAGGGGTCAGGAAACGAGCAGTACTTC. Protein sequence: CASSPQGSGNEQYF.